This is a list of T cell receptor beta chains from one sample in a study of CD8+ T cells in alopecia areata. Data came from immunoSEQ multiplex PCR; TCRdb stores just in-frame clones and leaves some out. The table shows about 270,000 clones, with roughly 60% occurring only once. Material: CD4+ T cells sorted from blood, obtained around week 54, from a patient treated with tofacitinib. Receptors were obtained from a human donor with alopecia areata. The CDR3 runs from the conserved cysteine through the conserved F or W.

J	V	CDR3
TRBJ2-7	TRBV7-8	CASSYIQGNDEQYF
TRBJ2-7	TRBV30	CAWSVRLTDEQYF
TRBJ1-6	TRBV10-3	CAIKQGVNSPLHF
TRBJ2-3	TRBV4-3	CASSQGTVDTQYF
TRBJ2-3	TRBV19	CASSAWDRGPDTQYF
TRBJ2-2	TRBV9	CASSVRQYTGELFF
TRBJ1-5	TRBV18	CASSPGSGDSNQPQHF
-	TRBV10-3	CAISSGGYEQYF
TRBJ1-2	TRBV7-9	CASSPDVFSGGNRYGYTF
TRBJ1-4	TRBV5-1	CASSFSGREKLFF
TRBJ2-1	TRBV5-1	CASSSQSLGPNEQFF
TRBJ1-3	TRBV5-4	CASSLGRAGNTIYF
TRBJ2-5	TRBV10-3	CAISDLQGALGETQYF
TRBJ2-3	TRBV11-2	CASSLRGPPQGTQYF
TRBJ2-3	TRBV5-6	CASSLPGTSGYTDTQYF
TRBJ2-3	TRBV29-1	CSVRTDTQYF
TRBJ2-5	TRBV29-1	CSVGQGAETQYF
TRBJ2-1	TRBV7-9	CASSSRTARASYNEQFF
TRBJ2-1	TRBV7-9	CASGTSGRNEQFF
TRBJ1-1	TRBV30	CAWGTGERVATEAFF
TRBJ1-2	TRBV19	CASSTRQYLRGYTF
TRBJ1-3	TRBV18	CASSPQESGNTIYF
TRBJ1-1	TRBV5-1	CASSFIHPNTEAFF
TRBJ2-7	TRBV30	CAWSLTYEQYF
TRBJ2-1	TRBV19	CASSTQLTSRKYNEQFF
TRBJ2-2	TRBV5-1	CASSREATGELFF
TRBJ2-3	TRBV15	CATSRDISTDTQYF
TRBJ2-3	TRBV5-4	CASSLEHNTDTQYF
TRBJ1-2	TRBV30	CASLRIPLDRPYTF
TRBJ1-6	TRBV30	CAWSSRTGNNSPLHF
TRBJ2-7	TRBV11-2	CASSQAPRGRGEQYF
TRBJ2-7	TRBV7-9	CASSSPDRGQPEQYF
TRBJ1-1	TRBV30	CAWSTGLNTEAFF
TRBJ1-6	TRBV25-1	CASLRGHNSPLHF
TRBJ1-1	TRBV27	CASSRPGTEAFF
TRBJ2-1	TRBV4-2	CASSQVSGGAGEQFF
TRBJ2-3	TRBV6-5	CASSRLTQADTQYF
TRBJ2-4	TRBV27	CASSKLAGPQSIQYF
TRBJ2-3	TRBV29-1	CSFRGGPDTQYF
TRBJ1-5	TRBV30	CAWSHQGQPQHF
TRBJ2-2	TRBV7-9	CASSSPRTGELFF
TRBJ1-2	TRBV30	CAWSVGGRYTF